Sequencing of this TCR beta chain was carried out in a study of cytomegalovirus exposure and HLA in healthy donors. Method: immunoSEQ multiplex PCR; TCRdb's copy keeps in-frame clones and lacks some. The repertoire holds approximately 220,000 clones, with 90% to 95% as singletons. Findings and caveats of the study: The investigators catalogued 150 to 200 TCR beta chains as cytomegalovirus-associated. There were some public TCRs occurring in many donors, but most TCR sequences were rare.

To note about this clone: Its specificity is not known.

This CDR3 has 15 amino acids. V lost 5 bases to trimming and J lost 4 bases, with 15 bases between them. CDR1 is MNHEY, CDR2 SMNVEV, per germline (reference sequence). The chain has TRBV27 and TRBJ1-3; tentatively, D is TRBD1 (6 bases). This clonotype was sampled from a woman younger than 30 in good health and CMV-seronegative. The specimen was PBMCs. The CDR3 protein is CASSPLDRSGNTIYF. CDR3 coding DNA: TGTGCCAGCAGTCCGTTGGACAGATCAGGAAACACCATATATTTT.